This T cell receptor (beta chain) is drawn from a study of blood T cell repertoires in COVID-19. As for the study in general: Sources were T cells, B-cell-depleted T cells, or PBMCs; the material itself was cDNA or gDNA.

Data came from immunoSEQ multiplex PCR; TCRdb stores just in-frame clones and leaves some out. This sample has some 99,000 clones, with approximately 87% found just once. Per germline, CDR1 SEHNR and CDR2 FQNEAQ (reference sequence). The J segment lost 6 bases and the V segment lost 1 base, leaving 2 bases of the junction unmatched. The CDR3 runs to 13 residues. The clonotype comes from a woman in her forties or fifties with acute or convalescent COVID-19. This rearrangement joins TRBV7-9 to TRBJ1-2; TRBD1 agrees at 7 bases. Specimen: peripheral blood. Here the CDR3 reads CASSLGQGDGYTF. CDR3 bases: TGTGCCAGCAGCTTAGGACAGGGCGATGGCTACACCTTC.